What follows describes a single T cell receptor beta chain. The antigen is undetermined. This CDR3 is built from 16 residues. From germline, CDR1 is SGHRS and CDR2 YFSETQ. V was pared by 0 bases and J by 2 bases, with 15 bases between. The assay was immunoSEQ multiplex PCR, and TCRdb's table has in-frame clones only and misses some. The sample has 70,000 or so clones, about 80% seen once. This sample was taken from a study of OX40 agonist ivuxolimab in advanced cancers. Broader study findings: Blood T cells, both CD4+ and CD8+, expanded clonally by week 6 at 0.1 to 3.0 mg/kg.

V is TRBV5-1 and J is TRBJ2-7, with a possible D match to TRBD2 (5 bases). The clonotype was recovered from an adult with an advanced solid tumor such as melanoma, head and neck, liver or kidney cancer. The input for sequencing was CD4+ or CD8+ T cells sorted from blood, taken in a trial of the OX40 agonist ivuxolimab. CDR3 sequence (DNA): TGCGCCAGCAGCTTGGCCGGACCCCAGGAGGCCTACGAGCAGTACTTC. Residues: CASSLAGPQEAYEQYF.